Listed below are T cell receptor beta chains from one sample, sequenced in a study of T cell responses to AZD1222 COVID-19 vaccine. Clones were read by immunoSEQ multiplex PCR, and TCRdb kept only the in-frame ones, dropping some. The profile shows about 200,000 clones, less than 95% of them singletons. The sequences come from peripheral blood, collected 28 days after the second dose of the MenACWY control vaccine. Every receptor here comes from an adult who received the MenACWY meningococcal vaccine as a control. Each CDR3 is given with its conserved first and last residue. D genes are given only for firm matches. Clone size is not always given. Where it is, it says once, few, many or a class for expanded clones.

D | J | V | size | CDR3 | DNA
- | TRBJ1-1 | TRBV30 | once | CAWSVLGLGSVTEAFF | TGTGCCTGGAGTGTTCTTGGGTTAGGTTCTGTCACTGAAGCTTTCTTT
- | TRBJ2-5 | TRBV12-3/TRBV12-4 | - | CASSFDSPETQYF | TGTGCCAGCAGTTTTGATAGTCCTGAGACCCAGTACTTC
- | TRBJ2-7 | TRBV6-1 | - | CASSEAGQSSYEQYF | TGTGCCAGCAGTGAAGCGGGGCAGAGCTCCTACGAGCAGTACTTC
TRBD2 | TRBJ2-1 | TRBV3-1/TRBV3-2 | - | CASSQVPSGLYNEQFF | TGTGCCAGCAGCCAAGTTCCTAGCGGGCTCTACAATGAGCAGTTCTTC
- | TRBJ1-3 | TRBV27 | - | CASSYDRSGNTIYF | TGTGCCAGCAGCTACGACAGATCTGGAAACACCATATATTTT
TRBD2 | TRBJ2-2 | TRBV29-1 | - | CSVESSGGIGELFF | TGCAGCGTTGAATCCAGCGGGGGGATCGGGGAGCTGTTTTTT
- | TRBJ2-7 | TRBV19 | - | CASSIGTLELDEQYF | TGTGCCAGTAGTATTGGAACCCTAGAGCTCGACGAGCAGTACTTC
TRBD1 | TRBJ2-7 | TRBV4-1 | - | CASSDKGQGVGEQYF | TGCGCCAGCAGCGATAAGGGACAGGGAGTAGGGGAGCAGTACTTC
TRBD1 | TRBJ1-2 | TRBV5-5 | - | CASEDRGLGEGYTF | TGTGCCAGCGAGGACAGGGGGTTGGGAGAGGGCTACACCTTC
TRBD1 | TRBJ1-2 | TRBV5-4 | - | CASSFDRGGYTF | TGTGCCAGCAGTTTTGACAGGGGTGGCTACACCTTC
TRBD1 | TRBJ1-1 | TRBV6-1 | once | CASSEVRRGDTEAFF | TGTGCCAGCAGTGAAGTTCGCAGGGGGGACACTGAAGCTTTCTTT
- | TRBJ2-1 | TRBV7-2 | - | CASSLVRVNEQFF | TGTGCCAGCAGCTTAGTTCGGGTGAATGAGCAGTTCTTC
- | TRBJ1-1 | TRBV6-5 | - | CASSYADTEAFF | TGTGCCAGCAGTTACGCGGACACTGAAGCTTTCTTT
TRBD2 | TRBJ2-5 | TRBV19 | - | CASSGLAGVEETQYF | TGTGCCAGTAGTGGGTTAGCGGGGGTAGAAGAGACCCAGTACTTC
TRBD1 | TRBJ2-1 | TRBV15 | - | CATSRDVGTGGHNEQFF | TGTGCCACCAGCAGAGATGTGGGGACAGGGGGGCACAATGAGCAGTTCTTC
TRBD1 | TRBJ1-5 | TRBV30 | - | CACSSAGGFLTQHF | TGTGCCTGTTCCAGCGCAGGGGGGTTTCTTACCCAGCATTTT
- | TRBJ1-2 | TRBV5-1 | - | CASTLGGGVANYGYTF | TGCGCCAGCACCCTTGGAGGTGGGGTTGCTAACTATGGCTACACCTTC
- | TRBJ1-2 | TRBV25-1 | - | CASSDNYGYTF | TGTGCCAGCAGTGATAATTATGGCTACACCTTC
- | TRBJ1-1 | TRBV5-1 | once | CASSAGVNTEAFF | TGCGCCAGCAGCGCGGGGGTGAACACTGAAGCTTTCTTT
- | TRBJ1-2 | TRBV2 | - | CASSEGRNYGYTF | TGTGCCAGCAGCGAGGGACGGAACTATGGCTACACCTTC
- | TRBJ1-5 | TRBV28 | - | CASRRPGLAAHPQHF | TGTGCCAGCAGGAGACCGGGGTTAGCAGCACATCCCCAGCATTTT
- | TRBJ2-3 | TRBV3-1/TRBV3-2 | - | CASSQVGVKAGATDTQYF | TGTGCCAGCAGCCAAGTCGGGGTTAAGGCGGGGGCCACAGATACGCAGTATTTT
TRBD2 | TRBJ2-1 | TRBV11-2 | - | CASSPPLIAGHSYNEQFF | TGTGCCAGCAGCCCCCCCCTTATAGCGGGGCACTCCTACAATGAGCAGTTCTTC
- | TRBJ2-2 | TRBV6-4 | - | CASSERTATGELFF | TGTGCCAGCAGTGAAAGGACAGCCACCGGGGAGCTGTTTTTT
TRBD2 | TRBJ2-5 | TRBV27 | - | CASSPTSGDFPQYF | TGTGCCAGCAGTCCAACTAGCGGGGATTTCCCCCAGTACTTC
- | TRBJ2-1 | TRBV6-5 | - | CASSYLRAGYNEQFF | TGTGCCAGCAGTTACCTCCGGGCAGGCTACAATGAGCAGTTCTTC
- | TRBJ1-2 | TRBV28 | - | CASSLNFGGGFGGYTF | TGTGCCAGCAGTTTAAACTTCGGGGGAGGGTTTGGTGGCTACACCTTC
TRBD2 | TRBJ2-3 | TRBV28 | - | CASSELAANTDTQYF | TGTGCCAGCAGCGAACTAGCGGCTAACACAGATACGCAGTATTTT
- | TRBJ1-2 | TRBV6-5 | - | CASSLGGYGYTF | TGTGCCAGCAGTCTGGGGGGGTATGGCTACACCTTC
TRBD2 | TRBJ2-3 | TRBV18 | - | CASSPGAGDLDTQYF | TGTGCCAGCTCACCCGGGGCGGGAGACCTAGATACGCAGTATTTT
TRBD1 | TRBJ1-2 | TRBV2 | - | CASSSNGQGVYGYTF | TGTGCCAGCAGTTCAAATGGACAGGGGGTATATGGCTACACCTTC
- | TRBJ2-3 | TRBV5-1 | - | CASSLGWGEGDTQYF | TGCGCCAGCAGCTTGGGCTGGGGCGAAGGCGATACGCAGTATTTT
TRBD1 | TRBJ2-1 | TRBV28 | - | CASEGQGFNEQFF | TGTGCCAGCGAGGGACAGGGGTTCAATGAGCAGTTCTTC
- | TRBJ1-5 | TRBV19 | - | CASSRRSSNQPQHF | TGTGCCAGTAGTCGGCGGAGTAGCAATCAGCCCCAGCATTTT
- | TRBJ2-3 | TRBV27 | - | CASSGLDSTDTQYF | TGTGCCAGCAGTGGCTTGGATAGCACAGATACGCAGTATTTT
- | TRBJ2-7 | TRBV28 | - | CASSLFTLGDRAYEQYF | TGTGCCAGCAGTTTATTCACCCTCGGGGACCGCGCCTACGAGCAGTACTTC
TRBD2 | TRBJ2-1 | TRBV7-2 | - | CASSPAGTSGMNEQFF | TGTGCCAGCAGCCCAGCTGGGACTAGCGGGATGAATGAGCAGTTCTTC
- | TRBJ2-1 | TRBV15 | - | CATSSNNEQFF | TGTGCCACCAGCAGTAACAATGAGCAGTTCTTC
TRBD2 | TRBJ2-3 | TRBV6-1 | - | CASSEVERGATDTQYF | TGTGCCAGCAGTGAAGTAGAGCGGGGCGCCACAGATACGCAGTATTTT
TRBD2 | TRBJ2-7 | TRBV4-2 | - | CASSQVGSSGSYEQYF | TGTGCCAGCAGCCAAGTTGGGTCTAGCGGGAGTTACGAGCAGTACTTC
TRBD1 | TRBJ1-2 | TRBV28 | - | CASSPSPGGGGGYTF | TGTGCCAGCAGTCCTAGTCCAGGGGGAGGTGGTGGCTACACCTTC
- | TRBJ2-5 | TRBV7-9 | - | CASSLGWETQYF | TGTGCCAGCAGCCTGGGTTGGGAGACCCAGTACTTC
TRBD2 | TRBJ2-7 | TRBV7-2 | - | CASSLEAGLKGEQYF | TGTGCCAGCAGCTTAGAAGCGGGACTAAAGGGGGAGCAGTACTTC
- | TRBJ2-1 | TRBV28 | - | CASSSTQRRGSSYNEQFF | TGTGCCAGCAGTTCCACCCAGAGACGGGGAAGCTCCTACAATGAGCAGTTCTTC
- | TRBJ2-7 | TRBV2 | - | CASRGGRAANYEQYF | TGTGCCAGCAGGGGGGGTCGGGCGGCCAACTACGAGCAGTACTTC
- | TRBJ1-5 | TRBV10-3 | - | CAIRRDGSNQPQHF | TGTGCCATCAGGAGGGACGGAAGCAATCAGCCCCAGCATTTT
- | TRBJ2-1 | TRBV19 | - | CASSMMSSYNEQFF | TGTGCCAGTAGTATGATGAGCTCCTACAATGAGCAGTTCTTC
TRBD1 | TRBJ2-7 | TRBV29-1 | - | CSVTGDREVYEQYF | TGCAGCGTTACCGGGGACAGGGAGGTTTACGAGCAGTACTTC
- | TRBJ1-4 | TRBV7-9 | - | CASSFGPNEKLFF | TGTGCCAGCAGCTTCGGGCCGAATGAAAAACTGTTTTTT
TRBD2 | TRBJ2-3 | TRBV5-1 | - | CASSTSGGTDTQYF | TGCGCCAGCAGCACTAGCGGGGGCACAGATACGCAGTATTTT
- | TRBJ1-2 | TRBV30 | - | CAWSVQEGGYGYTF | TGTGCCTGGAGTGTACAGGAGGGAGGGTACGGCTACACCTTC
- | TRBJ2-3 | TRBV6-2/TRBV6-3 | - | CASSKPGLVTDTQYF | TGTGCCAGCAGCAAACCGGGACTGGTAACAGATACGCAGTATTTT
- | TRBJ1-4 | TRBV2 | once | CASNRGTANEKLFF | TGTGCCAGCAACCGGGGGACGGCTAATGAAAAACTGTTTTTT
- | TRBJ1-6 | TRBV5-6 | - | CASSSQWSSYNSPLHF | TGTGCCAGCAGTTCCCAGTGGAGCTCCTATAATTCACCCCTCCACTTT
- | TRBJ1-1 | TRBV28 | - | CASILPGNTEAFF | TGTGCCAGCATCCTACCCGGGAACACTGAAGCTTTCTTT
- | TRBJ2-7 | TRBV11-2 | - | CASSLADNYEQYF | TGTGCCAGCAGCTTAGCAGATAACTACGAGCAGTACTTC
TRBD2 | TRBJ2-5 | TRBV30 | once | CAWSRLAGGETQYF | TGTGCCTGGAGCAGACTAGCGGGAGGGGAGACCCAGTACTTC
- | TRBJ1-2 | TRBV23-1 | once | CASSPDSKNYGYTF | TGCGCCAGCTCCCCCGACAGTAAAAACTATGGCTACACCTTC
- | TRBJ1-5 | TRBV6-6 | - | CASSQGSGNQPQHF | TGTGCCAGCAGCCAGGGGTCGGGGAATCAGCCCCAGCATTTT